The source of this TCR beta chain is a study of technical replicates of blood from a handful of donors. Using immunoSEQ multiplex PCR, the repertoire was profiled, and TCRdb retains in-frame clones only, with some absent. The data hold 73,000 or so clones, with 90% to 95% observed a single time. This CDR3 has 12 amino acids. The germline V gene has CDR1 SGHNT and CDR2 YYREEE (reference sequence). Trimming stripped 0 bases from V and 8 bases from J, with 5 bases between. This sequence was found in a human donor in good health. This rearrangement joins TRBV5-4 to TRBJ2-2; D is unclear. The sample consisted of T cells isolated from PBMCs. The CDR3 is CASSLDSGELFF. The CDR3 DNA is TGTGCCAGCAGCTTGGATTCTGGGGAGCTGTTTTTT.